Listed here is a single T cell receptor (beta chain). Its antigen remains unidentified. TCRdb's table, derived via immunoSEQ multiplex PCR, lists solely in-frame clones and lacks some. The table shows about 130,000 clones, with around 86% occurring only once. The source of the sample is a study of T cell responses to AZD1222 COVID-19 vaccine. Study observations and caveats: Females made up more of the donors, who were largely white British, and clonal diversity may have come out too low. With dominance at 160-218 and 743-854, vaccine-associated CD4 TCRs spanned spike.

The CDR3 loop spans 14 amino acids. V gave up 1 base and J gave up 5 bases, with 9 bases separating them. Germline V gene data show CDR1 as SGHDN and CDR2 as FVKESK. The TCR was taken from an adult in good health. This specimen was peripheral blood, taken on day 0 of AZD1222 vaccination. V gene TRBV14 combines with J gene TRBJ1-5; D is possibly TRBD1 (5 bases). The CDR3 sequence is CASSQVGVDQPQHF. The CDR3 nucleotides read TGTGCCAGCAGCCAAGTAGGGGTTGATCAGCCCCAGCATTTT.